The present T cell receptor (beta chain) was sequenced within a study of CD8 T cells in Susac syndrome. Reverse transcription of about 0.5 to 1 ug RNA was carried out with random hexamers. With immunoSEQ multiplex PCR, TCR beta CDR3 was amplified across 54 Vbeta and 13 Jbeta. TCRdb redid the calling of the immunoSEQ multiplex PCR reads with MiXCR, one entry per CDR3 protein. The table lists under 550,000 distinct CDR3 sequences, 75% to 90% of them singletons. CDR3 length: 14 residues. Germline-derived CDR1 and CDR2 are SEHNR and FQNEAQ (reference sequence). Trimming pared 1 base from V and 6 bases from J, leaving 10 bases between. High-throughput TCR beta sequencing covered peripheral CD8+ and CD4+ T cells. Negative isolation yielded CD4+ and CD8+ T cells, and FACS enriched TEMRA cells. Points on this clonotype: Its antigen is still unknown.

Overall study findings and caveats: The study conceded that relatively few individuals underwent its TCR sequencing and HLA analysis.

Input material: CD8+ T cells from PBMCs. This clonotype was obtained from a human donor with multiple sclerosis. V usage is TRBV7-9 and J usage is TRBJ1-5, with D perhaps matching TRBD1 (5 bases). The CDR3 protein is CASSLGTGLQPQHF. The CDR3 nucleotides are TGTGCCAGCAGCTTAGGAACGGGGCTTCAGCCCCAGCATTTT.